The 26 T cell receptor beta chains below all came from one sample that was sequenced in a study of blood T cell repertoires in COVID-19 (TCRdb year 2020). The library was made by the immunoSEQ multiplex PCR assay. In its TCRdb copy, this immuneACCESS table keeps in-frame sequences only and misses some clones. Where compared with another copy, unresolved V genes explain less than half of these, and the others have no known cause. This sample gives a few hundred thousand clones in total; 90% of them show up just once. Together, the top ten hold over 3.5% of the sample. The sample consisted of peripheral blood. These receptors originate from a middle-aged woman with acute or convalescent COVID-19.

V gene TRBV28 combines with J gene TRBJ1-6; D possibly corresponds to TRBD1 (6 bases). The CDR3 totals 17 residues. V lost 2 bases to trimming and J lost 0 bases, with 11 bases between them. The germline V gene encodes CDR1 MDHEN and CDR2 SYDVKM. This chain's CDR3 is CASSLTGTGSYNSPLHF. The CDR3 bases are TGTGCCAGCAGTTTAACAGGGACGGGCTCCTATAATTCACCCCTCCACTTT.

The gene calls are TRBV5-5 and TRBJ1-4, with TRBD1 matching over 7 bases. The CDR3 contains 14 residues. With V trimmed by 5 bases and J by 4 bases, 5 bases remained unmatched. Per germline, CDR1 SGHKS and CDR2 YYEKEE (reference sequence). DNA of the CDR3: TGTGCCAGCAGTGCTACAGGGGATAATGAAAAACTGTTTTTT. Translation: CASSATGDNEKLFF.

This clone was picked up one time. This sequence joins TRBV9 and TRBJ1-1, with a tentative D call TRBD1 (6 bases). Germline assignment: CDR1 SGDLS and CDR2 YYNGEE. The germline V and J ends were trimmed by 2 bases and 4 bases, with 15 bases remaining between them. This CDR3 comprises 15 residues. The CDR3 nucleotides read TGTGCCAGCAGCGTGATGACAGGCCGAGGCACTGAAGCTTTCTTT. It encodes CASSVMTGRGTEAFF.

This clone has a single count. The J gene is TRBJ2-3, the V gene TRBV2; 8 bases match TRBD2. CDR1 and CDR2 (germline): SNHLY, FYNNEI. There are 15 residues in the CDR3. V shed 6 bases and J 0 bases; nucleotides not matched to a gene: 5. Written as DNA, the CDR3 is TGTGCCAGCAGCAGGAGCGGGGGTAGCACAGATACGCAGTATTTT. Amino acids: CASSRSGGSTDTQYF.

Note on this clone: Different DNA sequences within this sample yield the same CDR3. The DNA for the CDR3 is TGTGCCAGCAGCCCTAGACAGGGGGGAAATTCACCCCTCCACTTT. Residues: CASSPRQGGNSPLHF. This sequence joins TRBV14 and TRBJ1-6; 9 bases align to TRBD1. CDR3 length: 15 amino acids. Germline V gene sequence: CDR1 SGHDN, CDR2 FVKESK. Germline trimming cut 4 bases from V and 7 bases from J; bases unmatched to any gene: 5.

The chain uses TRBV25-1 and TRBJ1-6; 8 bases are a match to TRBD1. Germline V gives CDR1 MGHDK, CDR2 SYGVNS. The CDR3 is 17 amino acids. V was clipped by 4 bases and J by 0 bases; unmatched bases: 5. The CDR3 region is CASSGVDRGSYNSPLHF. DNA of the CDR3: TGTGCCAGCAGTGGGGTCGACAGGGGCTCCTATAATTCACCCCTCCACTTT.

This clone occurred once. This chain connects TRBV5-1 to TRBJ2-3; a possible D gene is TRBD1 (6 bases). The germline V and J ends were trimmed by 4 bases and 6 bases, with 15 bases remaining between them. Germline CDR1 reads SGHRS; CDR2 reads YFSETQ. This CDR3 is 14 amino acids long. CDR3 coding DNA: TGCGCCAGCAGCCCTGACAGGCCCACCGATACGCAGTATTTT. Amino acid sequence: CASSPDRPTDTQYF.

The CDR3 nucleotides are TGTGCCAGCAAAGACCAGGGGGCGAGAGATACGCAGTATTTT. Protein: CASKDQGARDTQYF. The rearrangement uses TRBV2 and TRBJ2-3, with 8 positions matching TRBD1. Losses at the gene ends were 7 bases for V and 5 bases for J; bases not matched to a gene: 8. This CDR3 is 14 amino acids long. The germline CDR1 and CDR2 sequences are SNHLY and FYNNEI.

This chain joins TRBV19 and TRBJ1-5; 7 bases are a match to TRBD1. J was trimmed by 5 bases and V by 4 bases; bases with no gene match: 11. Germline lookup yields CDR1 LNHDA and CDR2 SQIVND (reference sequence). CDR3 length equals 16 residues. The CDR3 loop reads CASSTSTGYWDQPQHF. For the CDR3, the DNA is TGTGCCAGTAGTACATCGACAGGGTATTGGGATCAGCCCCAGCATTTT.

This rearrangement joins TRBV14 to TRBJ1-3, with D maybe TRBD1 (5 bases). Looked up from germline, CDR1 is SGHDN and CDR2 is FVKESK. Between the trimmed V and J ends, which lost 0 bases and 4 bases, there was a span of 19 bases. This CDR3 spans 18 amino acids. As DNA, the CDR3 is TGTGCCAGCAGCCAAGATCTAGGCAGGGATGATAGAGGAAACACCATATATTTT. Amino acids: CASSQDLGRDDRGNTIYF.

The chain couples TRBV18 to TRBJ2-3; D is uncertain. V shed 5 bases and J shed 3 bases, with 12 bases lying between them. The CDR3 is 14 residues long. In germline, CDR1 is KGHSH, CDR2 LQKENI. DNA of the CDR3: TGTGCCAGCTCATCGTCATGGAGAACAGATACGCAGTATTTT. Translating it yields CASSSSWRTDTQYF.

This clone was observed once. The rearrangement uses TRBV29-1 and TRBJ2-3; TRBD2 matches at 8 bases. Losses at the gene ends were 0 bases for V and 3 bases for J; bases not matched to a gene: 8. The V gene's germline CDR1 is SQVTM and CDR2 ANQGSEA. CDR3 length equals 16 residues. Written as DNA, the CDR3 is TGCAGCGTTGAAGAAGACTTGGCGGGGGGAACAGATACGCAGTATTTT. It is translated as CSVEEDLAGGTDTQYF.

V and J are TRBV2 and TRBJ2-1, with 8 bases that match TRBD1. The trim removed 5 bases at V and 6 bases at J, leaving 9 bases unmatched. Germline V gene lookup returns CDR1 SNHLY and CDR2 FYNNEI. This CDR3 is built from 15 residues. DNA for the CDR3: TGTGCCAGCAGTTGGACAGGGTGGGAGCGCAATGAGCAGTTCTTC. It yields the protein CASSWTGWERNEQFF.

The rearrangement links TRBV4-1 to TRBJ2-5; 7 positions agree with TRBD2. The length of the CDR3 is 15 residues. V dropped 1 base and J dropped 5; count of bases not matched to a gene: 7. The germline V gene has CDR1 MGHRA and CDR2 YSYEKL. CDR3 loop: CASSQAGGGGETQYF. CDR3 in DNA: TGCGCCAGCAGCCAAGCGGGCGGGGGTGGCGAGACCCAGTACTTC.

The chain carries TRBV2 and TRBJ2-3; 8 bases fit TRBD2. The CDR3 sequence is 14 residues long. CDR1 and CDR2 from the germline V gene are SNHLY and FYNNEI. The trim removed 9 bases at V and 0 bases at J, leaving 5 bases unmatched. The CDR3 is CARRGALSTDTQYF. The CDR3 DNA reads TGTGCCAGGCGGGGGGCCCTTAGCACAGATACGCAGTATTTT.

J is TRBJ2-3 and V is TRBV24-1; 8 nucleotides agree with TRBD2. Germline CDR1 is KGHDR and CDR2 is SFDVKD. After removal of 1 base from V and 3 bases from J, the junction contained 5 bases not matched to a gene. The CDR3 has 16 amino acids. CDR3 sequence: CATSDFRGGITDTQYF. The CDR3 bases are TGTGCCACCAGTGATTTTCGGGGGGGGATTACAGATACGCAGTATTTT.

The chain employs TRBV5-8 and TRBJ1-4; possible D gene TRBD1, 5 bases. CDR1 SGHTS and CDR2 YDEGEE come from the germline V gene. Trimming stripped 2 bases from V and 7 bases from J, with 9 bases between. This CDR3 region has 13 residues. This CDR3 reads CASSFGGSEKLFF. For the CDR3, the DNA is TGTGCCAGCAGCTTTGGGGGGAGTGAAAAACTGTTTTTT.

The chain has TRBV27 and TRBJ2-7; D might be TRBD1 (8 bases). Trimming pared 2 bases from V and 2 bases from J, leaving 19 bases between. Germline CDR1 is MNHEY and CDR2 is SMNVEV (reference sequence). The CDR3 has 17 amino acids. CDR3: CASSLPQGGKRTYEQYV. CDR3 DNA sequence: TGTGCCAGCAGTTTACCACAGGGGGGGAAAAGGACCTACGAGCAGTACGTC.

The chain links TRBV5-6 to TRBJ2-2, with 8 positions matching TRBD1. Losses at the gene ends were 3 bases for V and 5 bases for J; bases not matched to a gene: 6. CDR3 length: 15 amino acids. Germline values: CDR1 SGHDT, CDR2 YYEEEE. The CDR3, as DNA: TGTGCCAGCAGCTACGGGACAGGTGTAACCGGGGAGCTGTTTTTT. Amino acid sequence: CASSYGTGVTGELFF.

This chain uses TRBV9 with TRBJ2-3; D unclear. With 2 bases removed from V and 6 bases from J, the gap between germline ends came to 7 bases. Germline V gives CDR1 SGDLS, CDR2 YYNGEE. This CDR3 has 12 residues. In nucleotides, the CDR3 is TGTGCCAGCAGCGTCTTCAGGGATACGCAGTATTTT. Translated, it gives CASSVFRDTQYF.

The chain carries TRBV2 and TRBJ1-1; 9 positions match TRBD1. The germline gives CDR1 SNHLY, CDR2 FYNNEI. The CDR3 has 13 residues. The trim removed 6 bases at V and 7 bases at J, leaving 6 bases unmatched. CDR3 nucleotides: TGTGCCAGCAGCCGACAGGGGGGCGGTGAAGCTTTCTTT. It specifies CASSRQGGGEAFF.

The gene calls are TRBV29-1 and TRBJ1-3; maybe TRBD1 (6 bases). Germline CDR1 SQVTM, CDR2 ANQGSEA. This CDR3 region has 14 residues. V lost 5 bases and J lost 0, with 11 bases in between. CDR3 region: CSVLRGISGNTIYF. The CDR3 coding sequence is TGCAGCGTTTTGAGGGGGATCTCTGGAAACACCATATATTTT. Complete variable domain (other parts from reference TRBV29-1 and TRBJ1-3): SAVISQKPSRDICQRGTSLTIQCQVDSQVTMMFWYRQQPGQSLTLIATANQGSEATYESGFVIDKFPISRPNLTFSTLTVSNMSPEDSSIYLCSVLRGISGNTIYFGEGSWLTVV.

Comment on this clone: Other DNA sequences in this sample translate to the same CDR3. The rearrangement joins TRBV5-1 to TRBJ1-4, with TRBD1 matching 11 bases. In germline, CDR1 is SGHRS, CDR2 YFSETQ. J was trimmed by 8 bases and V by 4 bases; bases with no gene match: 7. The CDR3 runs to 15 residues. CDR3 sequence (DNA): TGCGCCAGCAGCCCCGGACAGGGGGCAGGCGAAAAACTGTTTTTT. Protein: CASSPGQGAGEKLFF.

This chain uses TRBV6-1 with TRBJ1-2, with a tentative D call TRBD1 (6 bases). Per the germline V gene, CDR1 is MNHNS and CDR2 is SASEGT. V lost 2 bases and J 11 bases, leaving 12 bases between the germline ends. The CDR3 runs 12 residues. The DNA of the CDR3 is TGTGCCAGCAGTGAACTTGGACAGAAATACACCTTC. It encodes CASSELGQKYTF.

The J gene is TRBJ1-1, the V gene TRBV5-1, with 7 nucleotides matching TRBD1. The J segment lost 1 base and the V segment lost 4 bases, leaving 7 bases of the junction unmatched. The CDR3 has 15 amino acids. Germline assignment: CDR1 SGHRS and CDR2 YFSETQ. CDR3 loop: CASSMARQGNTEAFF. CDR3 in DNA: TGCGCCAGCAGCATGGCACGACAGGGGAACACTGAAGCTTTCTTT.

The chain couples TRBV12-3 or TRBV12-4 to TRBJ2-5; TRBD1 agrees at 8 bases. V gave up 7 bases and J gave up 6 bases; unmatched junction bases: 4. CDR3 size: 12 residues. CDR3 DNA sequence: TGTGCCAGCAACACAGGGGGTCAGACCCAGTACTTC. This gives the protein CASNTGGQTQYF.